These T cell receptor beta chains were read from a single sample in a study of neurological immune-mediated disorders. MiXCR was run by TCRdb on the 5' RACE reads, yielding one entry per CDR3 protein. The table lists tens of thousands of distinct CDR3 sequences, approximately 12% of them singletons, with more than 9.5% in the top ten. The sequencing sample was made of PBMCs. The receptors stem from a man younger than 40 in good health. The CDR3 runs from the conserved cysteine through the conserved F or W. D genes are given only for firm matches. Size is stated for part of the rows, as once, few or many counts, or as a class when the clone is expanded.

j_gene,abundance,v_gene,d_gene,CDR3aa,CDR3nt
TRBJ1-6,many,TRBV18,.,CASSPIGVLKGNSPLHF,TGTGCCAGCTCACCGATCGGGGTCCTTAAGGGCAATTCACCCCTCCACTTT
TRBJ2-3,.,TRBV28,TRBD2,CASTSPQAGVTDTQYF,TGTGCCAGCACCTCACCGCAAGCGGGAGTCACAGATACGCAGTATTTT
TRBJ2-2,many,TRBV5-1,.,CASELLPGGDTGELFF,TGCGCCAGCGAATTGCTACCTGGGGGAGACACCGGGGAGCTGTTTTTT
TRBJ2-7,.,TRBV5-1,.,CASSLVPRDEQYF,TGCGCCAGCAGCTTGGTACCGCGGGACGAGCAGTACTTC
TRBJ2-7,once,TRBV14,TRBD1,CVSSLLDRGYEQYF,TGTGTCAGTAGCCTACTCGACAGGGGCTACGAGCAGTACTTC
TRBJ1-4,many,TRBV28,TRBD1,CASNTQGASEKLFF,TGTGCCAGCAACACACAGGGGGCGAGTGAAAAACTGTTTTTT
TRBJ2-7,many,TRBV29-1,.,CSATESEQYF,TGCAGCGCGACGGAAAGCGAGCAGTACTTC
TRBJ2-1,many,TRBV11-2,.,CASSPGAQRYNEQFF,TGTGCCAGCAGCCCGGGGGCCCAGCGGTACAATGAGCAGTTCTTC
TRBJ2-5,many,TRBV3-1,.,CASSFRGPGETQYF,TGTGCCAGCAGCTTCCGTGGGCCGGGAGAGACCCAGTACTTC
TRBJ2-3,many,TRBV3-1,.,CASSHMTQGERADTQYF,TGTGCCAGCAGCCATATGACACAGGGTGAGAGGGCAGATACGCAGTATTTT
TRBJ1-2,many,TRBV5-1,TRBD1,CASSFTGELGYTF,TGCGCCAGCAGCTTTACAGGGGAGCTGGGCTACACCTTC
TRBJ2-7,many,TRBV4-2,TRBD1,CASSQTGTASYEQYF,TGTGCCAGCAGCCAAACCGGGACAGCGTCCTACGAGCAGTACTTC
TRBJ2-7,many,TRBV28,.,CASSLFSGDGIYEQYF,TGTGCCAGCAGTTTGTTCTCCGGGGACGGAATCTACGAGCAGTACTTC
TRBJ2-3,many,TRBV5-1,TRBD2,CASSLVSGGGADTQYF,TGCGCCAGCAGCTTGGTTTCGGGGGGAGGCGCAGATACGCAGTATTTT
TRBJ2-7,many,TRBV27,.,CASSLSRDYEQYF,TGTGCCAGCAGTTTATCTCGGGACTACGAGCAGTACTTC
TRBJ2-7,many,TRBV5-1,.,CASSGTGRSYEQYF,TGCGCCAGCAGCGGAACAGGGCGCTCCTACGAGCAGTACTTC